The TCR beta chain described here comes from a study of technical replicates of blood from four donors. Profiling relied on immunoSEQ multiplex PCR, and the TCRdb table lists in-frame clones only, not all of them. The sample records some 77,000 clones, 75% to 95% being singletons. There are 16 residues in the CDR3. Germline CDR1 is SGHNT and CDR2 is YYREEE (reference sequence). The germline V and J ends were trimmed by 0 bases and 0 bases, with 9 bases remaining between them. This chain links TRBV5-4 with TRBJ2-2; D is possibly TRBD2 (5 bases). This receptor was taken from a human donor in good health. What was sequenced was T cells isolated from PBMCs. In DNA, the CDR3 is TGTGCCAGCAGCTTGGAGTGGGGAGCGAACACCGGGGAGCTGTTTTTT. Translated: CASSLEWGANTGELFF.